This TCR beta chain was sequenced in a study of shared clonotypes between healthy human individuals. The table lists this clone with a few counts. The CDR3 has 14 residues. Germline V gives CDR1 SGHNT, CDR2 YYREEE (reference sequence). Trimming stripped 0 bases from V and 2 bases from J, with 9 bases between. The assay was immunoSEQ multiplex PCR, and TCRdb's table has in-frame clones only and misses some. The data hold 950,000 to 1,200,000 clones, with 60% to 85% observed a single time. The rearrangement joins TRBV5-4 to TRBJ2-7; unclear D gene. What was sequenced was memory CD4+ T cells from PBMCs. The subset denotes: CD45RA-negative fraction. This receptor was taken from a man between 18 and 29 years old in good health. Some clones in this sample may be carry-over from other donors' samples. CDR3 coding DNA: TGTGCCAGCAGCTTGGGTGCTGGGACCTACGAGCAGTACTTC. Its translation is CASSLGAGTYEQYF.